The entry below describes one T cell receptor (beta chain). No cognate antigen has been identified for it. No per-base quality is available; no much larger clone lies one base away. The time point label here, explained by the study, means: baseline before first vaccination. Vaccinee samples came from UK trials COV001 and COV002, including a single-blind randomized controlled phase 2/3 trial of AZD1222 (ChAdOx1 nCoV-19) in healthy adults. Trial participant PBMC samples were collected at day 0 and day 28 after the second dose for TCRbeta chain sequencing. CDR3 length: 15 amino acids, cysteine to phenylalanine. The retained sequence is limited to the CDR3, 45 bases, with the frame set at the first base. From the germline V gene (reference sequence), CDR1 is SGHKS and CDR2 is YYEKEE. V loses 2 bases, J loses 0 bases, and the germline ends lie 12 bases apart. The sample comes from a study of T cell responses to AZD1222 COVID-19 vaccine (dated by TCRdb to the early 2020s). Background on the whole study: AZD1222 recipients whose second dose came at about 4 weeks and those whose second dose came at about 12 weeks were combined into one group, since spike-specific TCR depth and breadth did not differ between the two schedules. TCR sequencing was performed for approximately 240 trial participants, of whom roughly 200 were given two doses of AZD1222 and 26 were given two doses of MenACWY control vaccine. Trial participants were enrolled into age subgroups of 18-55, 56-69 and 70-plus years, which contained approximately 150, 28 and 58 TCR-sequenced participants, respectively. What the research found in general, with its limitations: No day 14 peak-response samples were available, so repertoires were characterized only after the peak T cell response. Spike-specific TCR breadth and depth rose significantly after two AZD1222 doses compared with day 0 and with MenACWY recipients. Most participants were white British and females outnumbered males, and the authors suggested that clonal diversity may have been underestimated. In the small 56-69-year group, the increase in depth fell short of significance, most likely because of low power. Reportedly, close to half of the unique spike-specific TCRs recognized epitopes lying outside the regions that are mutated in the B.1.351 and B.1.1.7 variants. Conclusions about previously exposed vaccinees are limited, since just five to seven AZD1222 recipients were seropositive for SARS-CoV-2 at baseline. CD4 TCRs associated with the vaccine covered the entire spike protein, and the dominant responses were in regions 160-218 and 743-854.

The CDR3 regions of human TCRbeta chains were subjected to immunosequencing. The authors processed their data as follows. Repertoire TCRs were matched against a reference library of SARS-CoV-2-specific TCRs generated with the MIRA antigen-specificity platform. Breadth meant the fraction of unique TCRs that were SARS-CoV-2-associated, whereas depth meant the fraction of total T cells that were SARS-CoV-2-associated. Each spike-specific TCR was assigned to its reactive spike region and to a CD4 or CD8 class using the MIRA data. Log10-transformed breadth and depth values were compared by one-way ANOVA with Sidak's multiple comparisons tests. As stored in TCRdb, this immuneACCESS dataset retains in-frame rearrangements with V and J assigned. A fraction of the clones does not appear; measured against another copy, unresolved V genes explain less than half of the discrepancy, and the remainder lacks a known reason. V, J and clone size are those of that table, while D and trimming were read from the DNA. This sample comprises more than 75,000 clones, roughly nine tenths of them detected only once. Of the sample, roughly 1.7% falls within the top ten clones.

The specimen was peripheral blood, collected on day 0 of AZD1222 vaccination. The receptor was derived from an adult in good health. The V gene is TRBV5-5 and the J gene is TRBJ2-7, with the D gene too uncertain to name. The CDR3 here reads CASSFRLSPSYEQYF. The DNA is TGTGCCAGCAGCTTCAGACTGTCACCCTCCTACGAGCAGTACTTC.